This passage covers 9 T cell receptor beta chains from one sample sequenced in a study of control samples from healthy donors and cancer patients. TCRdb keeps only in-frame clones here, not all; method: immunoSEQ multiplex PCR. The sample has about 60,000 clones; 65% to 90% are singletons. What was sequenced was blood. These receptors originate from a man aged 35-49 years in good health.

The chain employs TRBV28 and TRBJ2-4, with 11 bases fitting TRBD2. The CDR3 spans 18 residues. The ends lost 5 bases at V and 4 bases at J; junction bases unmatched: 13. Germline V CDR1 and CDR2: MDHEN, SYDVKM. The CDR3 DNA sequence: TGTGCCAGCAGTCTTAGCGGGAGGGCAACCTTGTCAAAAAACATTCAGTACTTC. It translates to CASSLSGRATLSKNIQYF.

CDR3 DNA sequence: TGCAGCGTTGAAGGCGGGACTAGCGGGAGGACCTACGAGCAGTACTTC. This sequence encodes CSVEGGTSGRTYEQYF. This chain links TRBV29-1 with TRBJ2-7; 15 nucleotides align to TRBD2. V dropped 1 base and J dropped 2; count of bases not matched to a gene: 3. The V gene's germline CDR1 is SQVTM and CDR2 ANQGSEA. The CDR3 length is 16 residues.

This chain connects TRBV7-9 to TRBJ1-1; the D is unclear. CDR1 and CDR2 (germline): SEHNR, FQNEAQ (reference sequence). The ends were cut back, 7 bases at V and 5 bases at J, with 11 bases in the middle. The CDR3 is 12 amino acids. This chain's CDR3 is CASTRTATEAFF. The CDR3 region has the DNA TGTGCCAGCACCCGGACTGCGACTGAAGCTTTCTTT.

The chain combines TRBV3-1 (or the pseudogene TRBV3-2) with TRBJ1-1; D is unclear. The V gene's germline CDR1 is LGHDT and CDR2 YNNKEL (reference sequence). Trimming stripped 5 bases from V and 1 base from J, with 5 bases between. The CDR3 contains 12 residues. This CDR3 reads CASSYRNTEAFF. The CDR3, as DNA: TGTGCCAGCAGCTACAGGAACACTGAAGCTTTCTTT.

This rearrangement joins TRBV7-2 to TRBJ1-3; possibly TRBD1 for D (6 bases). In germline, CDR1 is SGHTA, CDR2 FQGNSA. The CDR3 is 15 amino acids. V was cut by 6 bases and J by 0 bases, with 12 bases left in between. Here the CDR3 DNA reads TGTGCCAGCAGTTACAGGGTCGGCTCTGGAAACACCATATATTTT. It encodes CASSYRVGSGNTIYF.

This clone was recorded once. The gene calls are TRBV28 and TRBJ1-5; tentative D call: TRBD1 (5 bases). Germline V gene lookup returns CDR1 MDHEN and CDR2 SYDVKM. The CDR3 has 12 residues. Trimming removed 2 bases at V and 15 bases at J, with 14 bases between. The CDR3 DNA follows: TGTGCCAGCAGTTTAGGATTCAGGGAAAGGCATTTT. Translating gives CASSLGFRERHF.

Turning to this clone: A junction boundary mismatches the germline segment, possibly from a read error. V is TRBV5-1 and J is TRBJ2-1, with 14 positions matching TRBD2. This CDR3 is 17 amino acids long. Germline values: CDR1 SGHRS, CDR2 YFSETQ. The CDR3 protein is CASRLGLAGAHYNEQFF. CDR3 DNA sequence: TGCGCCAGCAGATTGGGACTAGCGGGGGCACACTACAATGAGCAGTTCTTC.

This rearrangement joins TRBV19 to TRBJ2-5; D remains unclear. Trimming shortened V by 7 bases and J by 5 bases, and 14 bases separated the two germline ends. The CDR3 totals 13 residues. CDR1 LNHDA and CDR2 SQIVND come from the germline V gene (reference sequence). CDR3 nucleotide sequence: TGTGCCAGTAATGGGGTCTACGGGGAGACCCAGTACTTC. Amino acid sequence: CASNGVYGETQYF.

The rearrangement uses TRBV14 and TRBJ2-4; 8 nucleotides agree with TRBD1. J was trimmed by 7 bases and V by 1 base; bases with no gene match: 0. Germline values: CDR1 SGHDN, CDR2 FVKESK. The CDR3 loop spans 13 amino acids. Written as DNA, the CDR3 is TGTGCCAGCAGCCAAGGGACAGGGAACATTCAGTACTTC. Amino acid sequence: CASSQGTGNIQYF.